This TCR beta chain was documented in a study of beta chain features in type 1 diabetes. Study-wide results and caveats: High TCR expression in some cells could lead to their over-representation in cDNA sequencing.

Turning to this clone: Its antigen is still unknown.

There are 13 residues in the CDR3. V dropped 5 bases and J dropped 3; count of bases not matched to a gene: 3. Germline V gives CDR1 SGHTA, CDR2 FQGNSA. By way of CD45RO/CCR7/CD25/CD127/CD95/CD27, the CD4+ regulatory, stem cell-like memory, central memory and naive cells were sorted. Every bit of the isolated RNA underwent reverse transcription, so sequencing read expressed TCRB transcripts. The data were produced by immunoSEQ multiplex PCR, yet TCRdb's version contains in-frame clones alone and is incomplete. The table includes just over 150,000 clones, 11% detected once. This receptor was obtained from a man between 18 and 35 years old in good health. This chain connects TRBV7-2 to TRBJ2-7; 8 bases are shared with TRBD2. Sequenced input: central memory CD4+ T cells from blood. The CDR3 coding sequence is TGTGCCAGCAGCCCCGGGACTAGCTACGAGCAGTACTTC. This gives the protein CASSPGTSYEQYF.